These 13 T cell receptor beta chains originate from one sample sequenced in a study of blood T cell repertoires in COVID-19. The table came from immunoSEQ multiplex PCR; TCRdb's copy has only in-frame clones and leaves some out. The sample contains 100,000 to 110,000 clones, 70% to 90% of which appear only once. Sequenced input: peripheral blood. These receptor sequences come from a human donor in a cohort sampled during active COVID-19.

The table lists this clone with a count of one. The rearrangement joins TRBV28 to TRBJ1-1; 10 bases match TRBD1. Germline loops: CDR1 MDHEN, CDR2 SYDVKM. V was clipped by 6 bases and J by 4 bases; unmatched bases: 11. This CDR3 region has 16 residues. CDR3 nucleotide sequence: TGTGCCAGCAGACCTAACCGGGACAGGGGTGGCACTGAAGCTTTCTTT. Translation: CASRPNRDRGGTEAFF.

The V and J genes are TRBV3-1 (or the pseudogene TRBV3-2) and TRBJ2-5; TRBD2 agrees at 7 bases. The CDR3 has 15 residues. In germline, CDR1 is LGHDT, CDR2 YNNKEL (reference sequence). V trimming: 0 bases; J trimming: 4 bases; junction bases outside the gene matches: 5. The CDR3 DNA is TGTGCCAGCAGCCAAGATTCGGCTAGCGGAGAGACCCAGTACTTC. Translation: CASSQDSASGETQYF.

The chain couples TRBV7-8 to TRBJ1-5; D is possibly TRBD1 (6 bases). The V gene's germline CDR1 is SGHVS and CDR2 FQNEAQ. Trimming took 1 base from V and 4 from J, leaving 17 bases between them. This CDR3 has 17 amino acids. CDR3 nucleotide sequence: TGTGCCAGCAGCTTAGTGCTCTGGGGGCAGAAGAATCAGCCCCAGCATTTT. Encoded protein: CASSLVLWGQKNQPQHF.

V gene TRBV9 combines with J gene TRBJ2-7, with D possibly matching TRBD2 (5 bases). V was clipped by 4 bases and J by 3 bases, with 11 bases between them. The CDR3 sequence is 13 residues long. Germline V gene data show CDR1 as SGDLS and CDR2 as YYNGEE. The CDR3 loop is CASSPGRDYEQYF. CDR3 bases: TGTGCCAGCAGCCCCGGACGGGACTACGAGCAGTACTTC.

The gene calls are TRBV7-3 and TRBJ1-1; 8 nucleotides line up with TRBD1. Germline V gene lookup returns CDR1 SGHTA and CDR2 FQGTGA. V trimming: 1 base; J trimming: 4 bases; junction bases outside the gene matches: 5. The CDR3 runs to 15 residues. The CDR3 DNA reads as TGTGCCAGCAGCTTAAACACAGGGGGGACCACTGAAGCTTTCTTT. Translation: CASSLNTGGTTEAFF.

The J gene is TRBJ2-1, the V gene TRBV7-9; 9 nucleotides align to TRBD2. The V gene end was trimmed by 5 bases and the J gene end by 0 bases; junction bases not matched to a gene: 5. This CDR3 is 16 amino acids long. The germline gives CDR1 SEHNR, CDR2 FQNEAQ (reference sequence). CDR3 residues: CASSPAGGSSYNEQFF. DNA of the CDR3: TGTGCCAGCAGCCCCGCGGGAGGGAGCTCCTACAATGAGCAGTTCTTC.

The V gene is TRBV3-1 (or the pseudogene TRBV3-2), the J gene TRBJ1-6, with D maybe TRBD1 (5 bases). The CDR3 runs to 13 residues. The germline V gene encodes CDR1 LGHDT and CDR2 YNNKEL (reference sequence). Deletions cut 4 bases from V and 10 bases from J, with 11 bases between. The CDR3 protein is CASSRQGESPLHF. DNA for the CDR3: TGTGCCAGCAGCCGGCAGGGTGAATCACCCCTCCACTTT.

V gene TRBV2 combines with J gene TRBJ2-2, with D perhaps TRBD1 (5 bases). V was trimmed by 3 bases and J by 4 bases, leaving 12 bases between them. This CDR3 has 15 amino acids. Germline CDR1 is SNHLY and CDR2 is FYNNEI. CDR3 sequence reads: CASSDRVIGTGELFF. The CDR3 DNA is TGTGCCAGCAGTGACAGGGTTATTGGCACCGGGGAGCTGTTTTTT.

V gene TRBV4-1 combines with J gene TRBJ2-7; weak D call: TRBD1 (6 bases). The CDR3 consists of 13 residues. Germline lookup yields CDR1 MGHRA and CDR2 YSYEKL. Deletions cut 1 base from V and 6 bases from J, with 10 bases between. CDR3 sequence (DNA): TGCGCCAGCAGCCAAGGACTGGGGGCCGAGCAGTACTTC. Translated: CASSQGLGAEQYF.

The chain couples TRBV7-9 to TRBJ1-5, with 9 bases matching TRBD1. The V gene's germline CDR1 is SEHNR and CDR2 FQNEAQ (reference sequence). Trimming cost V 5 bases and J 6 bases; bases outside gene matches: 5. This CDR3 spans 14 amino acids. This chain's CDR3 is CASSLGQGSQPQHF. As DNA, the CDR3 is TGTGCCAGCAGCCTTGGACAGGGGAGTCAGCCCCAGCATTTT.

The chain employs TRBV6-6 and TRBJ2-2; 9 nucleotides agree with TRBD2. CDR1 is MNHNY and CDR2 is SVGAGI in the germline V gene (reference sequence). CDR3 length: 16 amino acids. The junction had 10 bases not matched to a gene; V was cut back by 6 bases and J by 5 bases. CDR3 nucleotide sequence: TGTGCCAGCAGAGGAATTAGCGGGAGTACAACCGGGGAGCTGTTTTTT. Residues: CASRGISGSTTGELFF.

This rearrangement joins TRBV27 to TRBJ2-1; 10 positions match TRBD2. J was trimmed by 0 bases and V by 6 bases; bases with no gene match: 8. Germline lookup yields CDR1 MNHEY and CDR2 SMNVEV (reference sequence). There are 17 residues in the CDR3. The CDR3 DNA follows: TGTGCCAGCAGCCCGGTAAGCGGGAGGGCCTCCTACAATGAGCAGTTCTTC. Translating gives CASSPVSGRASYNEQFF.

The chain recombines TRBV9 with TRBJ2-7; 9 bases align to TRBD2. V dropped 0 bases and J dropped 4; count of bases not matched to a gene: 5. Germline V gene sequence: CDR1 SGDLS, CDR2 YYNGEE. The CDR3 length is 15 residues. The CDR3 region is CASSVGTSAFYEQYF. The CDR3 DNA reads TGTGCCAGCAGCGTAGGGACTAGCGCATTTTACGAGCAGTACTTC.